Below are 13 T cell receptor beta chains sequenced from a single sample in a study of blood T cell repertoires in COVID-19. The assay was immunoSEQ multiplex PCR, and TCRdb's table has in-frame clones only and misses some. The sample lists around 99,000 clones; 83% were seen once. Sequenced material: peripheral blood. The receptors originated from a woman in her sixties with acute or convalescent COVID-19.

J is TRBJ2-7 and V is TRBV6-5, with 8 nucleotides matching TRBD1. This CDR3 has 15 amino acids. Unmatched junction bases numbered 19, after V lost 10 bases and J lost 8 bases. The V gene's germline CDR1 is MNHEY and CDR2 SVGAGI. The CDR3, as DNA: TGTGCCACCTTAGCGCAGGGGGCCCAAGCCCCTCAGCAGTACTTC. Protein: CATLAQGAQAPQQYF.

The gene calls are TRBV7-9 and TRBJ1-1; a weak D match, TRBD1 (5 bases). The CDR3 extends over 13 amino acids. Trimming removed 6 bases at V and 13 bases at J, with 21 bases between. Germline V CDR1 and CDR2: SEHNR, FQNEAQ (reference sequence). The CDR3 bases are TGTGCCAGCAGGCGTCAGGGTTCAGATTACGGTTTCTTT. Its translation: CASRRQGSDYGFF. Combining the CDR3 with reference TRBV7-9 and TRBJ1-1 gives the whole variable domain DTGVSQNPRHKITKRGQNVTFRCDPISEHNRLYWYRQTLGQGPEFLTYFQNEAQLEKSRLLSDRFSAERPKGSFSTLEIQRTEQGDSAMYLCASRRQGSDYGFFGQGTRLTVV.

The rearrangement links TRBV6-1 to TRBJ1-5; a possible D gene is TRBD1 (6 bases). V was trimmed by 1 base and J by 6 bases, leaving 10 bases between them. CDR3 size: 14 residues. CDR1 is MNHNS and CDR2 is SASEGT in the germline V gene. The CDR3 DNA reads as TGTGCCAGCAGTGAAGTCAGGGGAAGTCAGCCCCAGCATTTT. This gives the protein CASSEVRGSQPQHF.

CDR3 region: CASSAGGNQPQHF. In nucleotides, the CDR3 is TGTGCCAGCTCGGCAGGGGGAAACCAGCCCCAGCATTTT. The V call is TRBV13, the J call TRBJ1-5; 7 nucleotides match TRBD1. Germline V CDR1 and CDR2: PRHDT, FYEKMQ (reference sequence). CDR3 length: 13 amino acids. The J segment lost 7 bases and the V segment lost 8 bases, leaving 8 bases of the junction unmatched.

The CDR3, as DNA: TGTGCCAGCAGTATTCGGAGGAACAATGAGCAGTTCTTC. It specifies CASSIRRNNEQFF. The chain is built from TRBV7-9 and TRBJ2-1, with a tentative D call TRBD2 (5 bases). Germline CDR1 and CDR2: SEHNR and FQNEAQ (reference sequence). With 6 bases removed from V and 5 bases from J, the gap between germline ends came to 11 bases. CDR3 size: 13 residues. Full variable domain (remainder filled in from reference TRBV7-9 and TRBJ2-1): DTGVSQNPRHKITKRGQNVTFRCDPISEHNRLYWYRQTLGQGPEFLTYFQNEAQLEKSRLLSDRFSAERPKGSFSTLEIQRTEQGDSAMYLCASSIRRNNEQFFGPGTRLTVL.

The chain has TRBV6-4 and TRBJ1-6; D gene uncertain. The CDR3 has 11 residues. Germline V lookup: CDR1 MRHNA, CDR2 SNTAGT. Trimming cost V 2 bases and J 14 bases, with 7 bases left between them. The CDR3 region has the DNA TGTGCCAGCAGTGACGGGCGGGCCCTCCACTTT. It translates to CASSDGRALHF.

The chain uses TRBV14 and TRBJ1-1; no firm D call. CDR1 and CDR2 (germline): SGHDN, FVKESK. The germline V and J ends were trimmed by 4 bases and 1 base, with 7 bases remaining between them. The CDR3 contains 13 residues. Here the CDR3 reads CASSRLKNTEAFF. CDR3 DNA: TGTGCCAGCAGCCGACTTAAGAACACTGAAGCTTTCTTT. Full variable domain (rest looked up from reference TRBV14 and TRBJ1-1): EAGVTQFPSHSVIEKGQTVTLRCDPISGHDNLYWYRRVMGKEIKFLLHFVKESKQDESGMPNNRFLAERTGGTYSTLKVQPAELEDSGVYFCASSRLKNTEAFFGQGTRLTVV.

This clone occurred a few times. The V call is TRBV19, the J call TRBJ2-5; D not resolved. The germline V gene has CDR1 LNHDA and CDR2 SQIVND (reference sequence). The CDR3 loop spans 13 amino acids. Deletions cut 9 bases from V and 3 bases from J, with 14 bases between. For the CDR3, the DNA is TGTGCCAGGTTGAGTCGCGGAAAAGAGACCCAGTACTTC. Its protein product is CARLSRGKETQYF.

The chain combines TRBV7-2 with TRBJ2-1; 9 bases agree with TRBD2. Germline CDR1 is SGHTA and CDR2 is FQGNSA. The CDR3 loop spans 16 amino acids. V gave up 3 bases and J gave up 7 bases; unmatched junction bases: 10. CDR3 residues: CASSLVRGGALNEQFF. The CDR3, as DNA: TGTGCCAGCAGCTTGGTTCGCGGGGGGGCCTTGAATGAGCAGTTCTTC.

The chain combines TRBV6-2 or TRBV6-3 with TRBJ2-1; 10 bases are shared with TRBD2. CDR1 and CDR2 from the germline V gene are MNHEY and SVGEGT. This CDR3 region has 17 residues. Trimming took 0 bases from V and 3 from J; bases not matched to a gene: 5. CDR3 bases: TGTGCCAGCAGTTACTCGAGGACTAGCGGATACTACAATGAGCAGTTCTTC. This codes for CASSYSRTSGYYNEQFF.

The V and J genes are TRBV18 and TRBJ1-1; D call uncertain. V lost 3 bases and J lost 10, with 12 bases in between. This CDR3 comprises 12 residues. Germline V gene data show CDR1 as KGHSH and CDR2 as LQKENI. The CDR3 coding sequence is TGTGCCAGCTCACCCGAGGGAGCTCGAGCTTTCTTT. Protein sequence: CASSPEGARAFF.

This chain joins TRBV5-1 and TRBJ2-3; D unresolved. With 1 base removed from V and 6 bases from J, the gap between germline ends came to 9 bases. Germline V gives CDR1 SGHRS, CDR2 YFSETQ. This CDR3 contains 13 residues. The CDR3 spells CASSLNRHDTQYF. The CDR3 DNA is TGCGCCAGCAGCTTGAACAGACACGATACGCAGTATTTT.

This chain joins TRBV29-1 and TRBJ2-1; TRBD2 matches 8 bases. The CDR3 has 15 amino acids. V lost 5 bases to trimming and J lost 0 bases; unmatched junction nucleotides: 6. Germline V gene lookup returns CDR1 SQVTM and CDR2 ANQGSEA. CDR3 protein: CSVLTSESSYNEQFF. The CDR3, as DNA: TGCAGCGTTCTGACTAGCGAAAGCTCCTACAATGAGCAGTTCTTC.